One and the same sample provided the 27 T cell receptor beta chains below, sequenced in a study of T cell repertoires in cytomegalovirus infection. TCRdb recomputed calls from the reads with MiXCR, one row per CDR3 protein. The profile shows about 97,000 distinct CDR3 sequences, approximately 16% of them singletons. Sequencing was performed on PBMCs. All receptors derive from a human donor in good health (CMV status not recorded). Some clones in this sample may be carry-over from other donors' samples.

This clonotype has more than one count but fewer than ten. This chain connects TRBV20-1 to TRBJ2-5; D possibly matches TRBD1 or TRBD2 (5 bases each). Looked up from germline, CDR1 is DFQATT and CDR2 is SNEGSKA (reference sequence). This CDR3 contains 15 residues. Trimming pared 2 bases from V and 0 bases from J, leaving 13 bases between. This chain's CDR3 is CSARRAGRDQETQYF. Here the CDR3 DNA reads TGCAGTGCTAGAAGGGCAGGGAGAGACCAAGAGACCCAGTACTTC.

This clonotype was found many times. The CDR3 here is CASSLGLFGYTF. The CDR3, as DNA: TGTGCCAGCAGCTTGGGACTTTTTGGCTACACCTTC. The chain has TRBV7-2 and TRBJ1-2; tentative D call: TRBD1 (5 bases). CDR1 is SGHTA, CDR2 FQGNSA, per germline. This CDR3 is built from 12 residues. Trimming removed 3 bases from V and 7 bases from J, with 9 bases in between.

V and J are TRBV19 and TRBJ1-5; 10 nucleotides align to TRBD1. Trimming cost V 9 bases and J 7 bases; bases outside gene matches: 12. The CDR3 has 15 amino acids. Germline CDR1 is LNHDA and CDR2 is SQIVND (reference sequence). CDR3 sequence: CASTPGQGKKQPQHF. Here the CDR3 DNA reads TGTGCCAGCACCCCGGGACAGGGGAAAAAGCAGCCCCAGCATTTT.

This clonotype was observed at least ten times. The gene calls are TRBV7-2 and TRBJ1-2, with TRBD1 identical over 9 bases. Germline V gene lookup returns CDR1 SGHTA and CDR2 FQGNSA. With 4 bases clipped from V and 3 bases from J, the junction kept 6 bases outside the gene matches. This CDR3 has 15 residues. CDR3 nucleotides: TGTGCCAGCAGCTCCGGGACAGGGAACCACTATGGCTACACCTTC. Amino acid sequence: CASSSGTGNHYGYTF.

The CDR3 protein is CASSGNYEQYF. The CDR3 DNA reads TGTGCCAGCAGTGGAAACTACGAGCAGTACTTC. The genes are TRBV2 and TRBJ2-7; no clear D gene. Trimming cost V 4 bases and J 3 bases, with 4 bases left between them. The CDR3 has 11 residues. Germline-derived CDR1 and CDR2 are SNHLY and FYNNEI.

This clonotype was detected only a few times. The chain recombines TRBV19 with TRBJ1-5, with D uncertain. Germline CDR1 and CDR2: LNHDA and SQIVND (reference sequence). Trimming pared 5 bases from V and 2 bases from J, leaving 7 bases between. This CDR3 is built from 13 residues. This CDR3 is CASSVVGNQPQHF. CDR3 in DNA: TGTGCCAGTAGTGTGGTAGGCAATCAGCCCCAGCATTTT.

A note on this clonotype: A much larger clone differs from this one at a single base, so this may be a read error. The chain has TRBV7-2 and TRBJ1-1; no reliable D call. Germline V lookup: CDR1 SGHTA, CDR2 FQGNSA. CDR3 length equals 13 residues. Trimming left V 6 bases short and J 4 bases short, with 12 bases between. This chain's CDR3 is CTSSTSRGTEAFF. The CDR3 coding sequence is TGTACCAGCAGTACCAGTCGGGGCACTGAAGCTTTCTTT.

CDR3 sequence (DNA): TGCGCCAGCAGTCATCCGGGACAGGGGGTCGATCAGCCCCAGCATTTT. It codes for CASSHPGQGVDQPQHF. The chain has TRBV23-1 and TRBJ1-5; 11 positions agree with TRBD1. TRBV23-1 is recorded as an ORF, its role being uncertain. With 3 bases clipped from V and 5 bases from J, the junction kept 6 bases outside the gene matches. The CDR3 runs to 16 residues.

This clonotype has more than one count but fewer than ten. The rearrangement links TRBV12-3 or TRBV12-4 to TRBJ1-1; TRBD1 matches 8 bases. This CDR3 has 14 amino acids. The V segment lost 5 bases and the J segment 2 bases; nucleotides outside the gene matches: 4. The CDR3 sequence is CASSRQGLNTEAFF. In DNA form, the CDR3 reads TGTGCCAGCAGTCGACAGGGGCTTAACACTGAAGCTTTCTTT.

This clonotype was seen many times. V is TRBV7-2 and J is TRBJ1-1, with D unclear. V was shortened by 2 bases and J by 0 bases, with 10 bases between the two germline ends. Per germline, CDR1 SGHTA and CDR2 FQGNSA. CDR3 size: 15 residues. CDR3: CASSLRVAMNTEAFF. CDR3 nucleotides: TGTGCCAGCAGCTTACGGGTGGCCATGAACACTGAAGCTTTCTTT.

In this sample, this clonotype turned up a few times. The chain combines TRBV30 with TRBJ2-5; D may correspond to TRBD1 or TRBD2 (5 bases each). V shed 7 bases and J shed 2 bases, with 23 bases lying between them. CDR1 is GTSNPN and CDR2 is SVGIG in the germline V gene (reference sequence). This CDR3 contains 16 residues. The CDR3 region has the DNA TGTGCCTCCCGGGATCCAGGGCAGAGAAATCAAGAGACCCAGTACTTC. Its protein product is CASRDPGQRNQETQYF. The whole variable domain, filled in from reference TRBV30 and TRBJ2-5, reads SQTIHQWPATLVQPVGSPLSLECTVEGTSNPNLYWYRQAAGRGLQLLFYSVGIGQISSEVPQNLSASRPQDRQFILSSKKLLLSDSGFYLCASRDPGQRNQETQYFGPGTRLLVL.

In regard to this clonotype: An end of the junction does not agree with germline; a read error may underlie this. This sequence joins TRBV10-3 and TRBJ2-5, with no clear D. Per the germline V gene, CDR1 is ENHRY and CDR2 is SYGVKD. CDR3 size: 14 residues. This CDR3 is CAISWTRSQEIQYF. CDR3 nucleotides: TGTGCCATCAGTTGGACGCGTTCCCAAGAGATCCAGTACTTC.

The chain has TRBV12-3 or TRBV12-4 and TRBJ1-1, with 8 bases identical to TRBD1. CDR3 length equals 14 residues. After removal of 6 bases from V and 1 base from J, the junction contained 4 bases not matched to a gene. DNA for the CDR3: TGTGCCAGCAGCAAAGGGACAGGGAACACTGAAGCTTTCTTT. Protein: CASSKGTGNTEAFF.

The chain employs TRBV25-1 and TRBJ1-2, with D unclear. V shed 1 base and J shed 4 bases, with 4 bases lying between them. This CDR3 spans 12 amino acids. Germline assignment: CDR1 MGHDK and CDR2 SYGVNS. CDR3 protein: CASSESPYGYTF. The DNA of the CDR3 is TGTGCCAGCAGTGAATCACCCTATGGCTACACCTTC.

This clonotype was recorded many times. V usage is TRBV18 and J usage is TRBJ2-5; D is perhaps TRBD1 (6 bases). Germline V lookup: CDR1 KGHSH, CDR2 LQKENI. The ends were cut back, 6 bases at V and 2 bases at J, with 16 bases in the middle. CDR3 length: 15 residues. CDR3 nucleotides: TGTGCCAGCTCGGCAGACGAACAGGGACAAGAGACCCAGTACTTC. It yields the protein CASSADEQGQETQYF.

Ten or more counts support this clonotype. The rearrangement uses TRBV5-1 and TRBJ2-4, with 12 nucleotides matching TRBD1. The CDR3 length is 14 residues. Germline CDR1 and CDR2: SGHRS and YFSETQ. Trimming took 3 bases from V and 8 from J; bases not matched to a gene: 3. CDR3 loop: CASSWGQGADIQYF. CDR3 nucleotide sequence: TGCGCCAGCAGCTGGGGACAGGGGGCTGACATTCAGTACTTC.

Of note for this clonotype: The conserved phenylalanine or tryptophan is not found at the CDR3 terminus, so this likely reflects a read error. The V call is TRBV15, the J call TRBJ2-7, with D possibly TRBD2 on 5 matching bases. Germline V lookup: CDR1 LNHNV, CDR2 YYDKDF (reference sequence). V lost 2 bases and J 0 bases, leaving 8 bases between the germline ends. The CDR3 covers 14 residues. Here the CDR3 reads CATSRSRDSYEQYL. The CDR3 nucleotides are TGTGCCACCAGCAGATCCCGGGACTCCTACGAGCAGTACTTA.

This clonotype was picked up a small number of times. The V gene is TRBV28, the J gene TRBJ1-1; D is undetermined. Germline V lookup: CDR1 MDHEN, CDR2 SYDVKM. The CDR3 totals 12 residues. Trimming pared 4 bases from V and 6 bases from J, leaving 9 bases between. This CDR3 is CASSSGHPEAFF. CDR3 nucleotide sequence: TGTGCCAGCAGTTCCGGCCACCCTGAAGCTTTCTTT. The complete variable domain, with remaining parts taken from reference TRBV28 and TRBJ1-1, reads DVKVTQSSRYLVKRTGEKVFLECVQDMDHENMFWYRQDPGLGLRLIYFSYDVKMKEKGDIPEGYSVSREKKERFSLILESASTNQTSMYLCASSSGHPEAFFGQGTRLTVV.

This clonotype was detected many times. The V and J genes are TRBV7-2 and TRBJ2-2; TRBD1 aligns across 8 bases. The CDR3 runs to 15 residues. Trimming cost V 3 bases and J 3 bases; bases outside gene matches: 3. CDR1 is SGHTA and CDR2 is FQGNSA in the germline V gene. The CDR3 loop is CASSFRQGYTGELFF. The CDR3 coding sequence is TGTGCCAGCAGCTTTAGACAGGGGTACACCGGGGAGCTGTTTTTT.

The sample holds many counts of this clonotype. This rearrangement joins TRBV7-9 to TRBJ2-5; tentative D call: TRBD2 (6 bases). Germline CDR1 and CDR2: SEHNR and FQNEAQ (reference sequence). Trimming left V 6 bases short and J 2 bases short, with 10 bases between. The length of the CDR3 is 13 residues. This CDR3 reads CASSWDWQETQYF. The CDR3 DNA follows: TGTGCCAGCAGTTGGGACTGGCAAGAGACCCAGTACTTC.

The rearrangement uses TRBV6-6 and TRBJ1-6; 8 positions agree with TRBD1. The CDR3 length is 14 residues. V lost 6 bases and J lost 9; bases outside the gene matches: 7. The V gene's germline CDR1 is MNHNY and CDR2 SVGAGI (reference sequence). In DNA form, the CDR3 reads TGTGCCAGCAGATTGGACAGGGAGAGTTCACCCCTCCACTTT. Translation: CASRLDRESSPLHF.

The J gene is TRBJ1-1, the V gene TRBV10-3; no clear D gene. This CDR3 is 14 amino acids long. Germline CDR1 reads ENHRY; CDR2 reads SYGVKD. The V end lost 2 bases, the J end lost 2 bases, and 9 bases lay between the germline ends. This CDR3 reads CAISEEPPNTEAFF. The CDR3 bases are TGTGCCATCAGTGAGGAACCGCCCAACACTGAAGCTTTCTTT.

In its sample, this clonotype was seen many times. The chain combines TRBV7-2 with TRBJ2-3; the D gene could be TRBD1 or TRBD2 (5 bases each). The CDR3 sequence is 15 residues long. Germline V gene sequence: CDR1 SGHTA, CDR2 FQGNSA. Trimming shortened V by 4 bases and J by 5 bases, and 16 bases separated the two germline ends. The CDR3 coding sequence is TGTGCCAGCAGCTCGTCCGGGACGTGGGGAGATACGCAGTATTTT. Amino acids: CASSSSGTWGDTQYF.

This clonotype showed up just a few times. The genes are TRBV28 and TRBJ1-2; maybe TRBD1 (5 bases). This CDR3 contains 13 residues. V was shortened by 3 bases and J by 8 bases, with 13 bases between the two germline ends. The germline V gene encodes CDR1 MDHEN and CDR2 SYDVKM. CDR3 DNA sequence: TGTGCCAGCAGTTTGGAAGGGACGGGGGGCTACACCTTC. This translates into CASSLEGTGGYTF.

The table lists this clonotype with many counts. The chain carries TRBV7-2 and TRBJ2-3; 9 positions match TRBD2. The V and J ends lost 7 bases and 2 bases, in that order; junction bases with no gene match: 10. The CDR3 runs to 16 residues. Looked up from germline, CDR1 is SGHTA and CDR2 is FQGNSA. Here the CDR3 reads CASTPALAGPTDTQYF. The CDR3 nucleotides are TGTGCCAGCACCCCTGCGCTAGCGGGGCCCACAGATACGCAGTATTTT.

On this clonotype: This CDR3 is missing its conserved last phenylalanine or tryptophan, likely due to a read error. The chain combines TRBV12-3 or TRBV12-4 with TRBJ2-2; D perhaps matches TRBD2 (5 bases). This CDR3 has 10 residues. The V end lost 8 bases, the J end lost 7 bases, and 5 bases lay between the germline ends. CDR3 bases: TGTGCCAGCCGGGGCGGGGAGCTGTTTTCT. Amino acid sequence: CASRGGELFS.

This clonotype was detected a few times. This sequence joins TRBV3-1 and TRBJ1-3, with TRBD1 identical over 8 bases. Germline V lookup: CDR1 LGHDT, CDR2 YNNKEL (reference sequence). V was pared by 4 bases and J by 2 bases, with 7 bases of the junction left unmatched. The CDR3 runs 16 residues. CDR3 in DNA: TGTGCCAGCAGCCTTAGGACAGGGTCAACTGGAAACACCATATATTTT. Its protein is CASSLRTGSTGNTIYF.